The 21 T cell receptor beta chains listed next were all sequenced from one sample in a study of blood T cells in healthy people across ages. Then a second PCR, running about 6 to 11 cycles, was carried out with a sample-barcoded 5' primer and a J-beta primer mix. TCRdb reprocessed the 5' RACE reads via MiXCR and lists one record per CDR3 protein. Counted here are 1,500,000 or so distinct CDR3 sequences, roughly 59% occurring once; the ten biggest clones make up 6.7%. Sequencing was done on a sample of blood. The receptors stem from a man younger than 30 in good health.

The J gene is TRBJ2-1, the V gene TRBV27; 7 positions agree with TRBD2. Germline-derived CDR1 and CDR2 are MNHEY and SMNVEV (reference sequence). The CDR3 extends over 15 amino acids. J was trimmed by 4 bases and V by 8 bases; bases with no gene match: 11. The CDR3 DNA reads as TGTGCCAGCGGAACCTTTGCGGGAGTTTACAATGAGCAGTTCTTC. It codes for CASGTFAGVYNEQFF.

V is TRBV11-2 and J is TRBJ2-1, with D possibly TRBD2 on 5 matching bases. The V end was cut by 4 bases, the J end by 12 bases, with 25 bases between. CDR1 and CDR2 (germline): SGHAT, FQNNGV. This CDR3 is built from 16 residues. The CDR3 region is CASSSTRGRTNPGQFF. CDR3 DNA sequence: TGTGCCAGCAGCTCCACCCGCGGGCGGACCAATCCGGGGCAGTTCTTC.

The chain employs TRBV19 and TRBJ1-1; D perhaps matches TRBD1 (6 bases). V lost 7 bases, J lost 6 bases, and 21 bases lay in between. The CDR3 length is 15 residues. Germline CDR1 reads LNHDA; CDR2 reads SQIVND (reference sequence). This chain's CDR3 is CASTLKGGGVSEAFF. CDR3 sequence (DNA): TGTGCCAGTACCCTCAAAGGGGGGGGCGTTTCTGAAGCTTTCTTT.

The V call is TRBV5-1, the J call TRBJ2-3; TRBD1 might be the D (6 bases). Trimming pared 2 bases from V and 5 bases from J, leaving 15 bases between. The CDR3 contains 15 residues. Germline V gives CDR1 SGHRS, CDR2 YFSETQ. CDR3: CASSLQGHHEDTQYF. CDR3 in DNA: TGCGCCAGCAGCTTACAGGGCCACCACGAAGATACGCAGTATTTT.

V and J are TRBV29-1 and TRBJ1-1, with 7 nucleotides matching TRBD1. Unmatched junction bases numbered 4, after V lost 2 bases and J lost 1 base. Germline V gene sequence: CDR1 SQVTM, CDR2 ANQGSEA. The CDR3 extends over 14 amino acids. The CDR3 loop reads CSVEQTGRNTEAFF. The CDR3 bases are TGCAGCGTTGAACAGACAGGGAGGAACACTGAAGCTTTCTTT. The entire variable domain, with the rest obtained from reference TRBV29-1 and TRBJ1-1, is as follows: SAVISQKPSRDICQRGTSLTIQCQVDSQVTMMFWYRQQPGQSLTLIATANQGSEATYESGFVIDKFPISRPNLTFSTLTVSNMSPEDSSIYLCSVEQTGRNTEAFFGQGTRLTVV.

The chain links TRBV28 to TRBJ2-5; perhaps TRBD1 as D (5 bases). The CDR3 loop spans 15 amino acids. V dropped 1 base and J dropped 2 bases, with 11 bases sitting between them. Germline CDR1 and CDR2: MDHEN and SYDVKM. CDR3 loop: CASSLYQGWQETQYF. The CDR3 bases are TGTGCCAGCAGTTTATATCAGGGATGGCAAGAGACCCAGTACTTC.

The rearrangement uses TRBV14 and TRBJ2-5; D not resolved. The better agreement between TRBJ2-7 and the DNA end casts doubt on the J call. Germline V gives CDR1 SGHDN, CDR2 FVKESK. CDR3 length equals 12 residues. The CDR3 spells CASSQSSNEQYF. The CDR3 region has the DNA TGTGCCAGCAGCCAAAGTAGCAACGAGCAGTACTTC.

This clonotype appeared a few times. V is TRBV20-1 and J is TRBJ2-7; 8 bases map to TRBD1. J lost 3 bases, V lost 2 bases, and 9 bases had no gene match. This CDR3 comprises 15 residues. Per germline, CDR1 DFQATT and CDR2 SNEGSKA (reference sequence). This CDR3 is CSARRSRGLDYEQYF. The CDR3 nucleotides are TGCAGTGCTAGAAGGAGCAGGGGGCTTGACTACGAGCAGTACTTC.

This chain connects TRBV7-6 to TRBJ2-7; tentatively, D is TRBD2 (6 bases). Trimming took 6 bases from V and 2 from J, leaving 14 bases between them. The CDR3 loop spans 14 amino acids. Germline V gene data show CDR1 as SGHVS and CDR2 as FNYEAQ. This CDR3 reads CASSSVTGAYEQYF. The CDR3 DNA reads as TGTGCCAGCAGTTCGGTGACGGGGGCCTACGAGCAGTACTTC.

This clonotype came up once. CDR3 in DNA: TGTGCCAGCAGCTTAGATCCCGGACAGATTCTCTATGGCTACACCTTC. It specifies CASSLDPGQILYGYTF. This sequence joins TRBV11-2 and TRBJ1-2, with D perhaps matching TRBD1 (6 bases). This CDR3 is 16 amino acids long. Germline CDR1 reads SGHAT; CDR2 reads FQNNGV. V lost 0 bases and J lost 4, with 15 bases in between. The full variable domain, with the rest looked up from reference TRBV11-2 and TRBJ1-2, is EAGVAQSPRYKIIEKRQSVAFWCNPISGHATLYWYQQILGQGPKLLIQFQNNGVVDDSQLPKDRFSAERLKGVDSTLKIQPAKLEDSAVYLCASSLDPGQILYGYTFGSGTRLTVV.

The chain recombines TRBV7-2 with TRBJ2-5; D might be TRBD2 (5 bases). The CDR3 consists of 14 residues. Trimming cost V 3 bases and J 3 bases, with 11 bases left between them. Germline V gene sequence: CDR1 SGHTA, CDR2 FQGNSA. CDR3 loop: CASSLGGLEETQYF. In nucleotides, the CDR3 is TGTGCCAGCAGCTTGGGCGGGCTCGAAGAGACCCAGTACTTC.

The gene calls are TRBV6-1 and TRBJ2-7; 8 bases match TRBD1. CDR3 length: 13 amino acids. Germline-derived CDR1 and CDR2 are MNHNS and SASEGT. Trimming at V came to 6 bases and at J to 5 bases, leaving 6 bases not matched to a gene. CDR3 bases: TGTGCCAGCAGGACAGGGGCGGACCACGAGCAGTACTTC. Protein: CASRTGADHEQYF.

As regards this clonotype: Since a much larger clone is just one base distant, this may be a read error. The chain recombines TRBV12-3 or TRBV12-4 with TRBJ2-1; D gene uncertain. The CDR3 contains 13 residues. Trimming pared 1 base from V and 7 bases from J, leaving 8 bases between. CDR3 DNA sequence: TGTGCCAGCAGTTTAGGTGTTTGGAATGAGCAGTTCTTC. Translating it yields CASSLGVWNEQFF.

The chain has TRBV25-1 and TRBJ2-4; 7 nucleotides line up with TRBD1. CDR1 and CDR2 from the germline V gene are MGHDK and SYGVNS. This CDR3 spans 12 amino acids. V was clipped by 7 bases and J by 13 bases; unmatched bases: 10. The CDR3 here is CASKRTGNEQYF. CDR3 coding DNA: TGTGCCAGCAAACGGACAGGCAATGAGCAGTACTTC.

The chain has TRBV5-1 and TRBJ2-7; a possible D gene is TRBD1 (5 bases). With 4 bases removed from V and 7 bases from J, the gap between germline ends came to 18 bases. CDR3 length: 14 residues. The germline V gene has CDR1 SGHRS and CDR2 YFSETQ. The CDR3 DNA reads TGCGCCAGCAGCCATACTGGACAATCGAGAGAGCAGTACTTC. Residues: CASSHTGQSREQYF.

This clonotype showed up just a few times. The V and J genes are TRBV10-3 and TRBJ1-2; D is ambiguous. V was pared by 8 bases and J by 4 bases, with 11 bases between. The CDR3 totals 12 residues. Germline-derived CDR1 and CDR2 are ENHRY and SYGVKD. CDR3 loop: CAIHGGSYGYTF. For the CDR3, the DNA is TGTGCCATCCATGGTGGAAGCTATGGCTACACCTTC.

The chain recombines TRBV20-1 with TRBJ2-2; D is undetermined. The CDR3 covers 13 residues. V shed 6 bases and J shed 0 bases, with 8 bases lying between them. CDR1 and CDR2 from the germline V gene are DFQATT and SNEGSKA (reference sequence). The chain's CDR3 is CSAPIPNTGELFF. The CDR3 coding sequence is TGCAGTGCCCCTATTCCGAACACCGGGGAGCTGTTTTTT.

This chain connects TRBV28 to TRBJ2-1; D unresolved. Germline CDR1 reads MDHEN; CDR2 reads SYDVKM. Deletions cut 7 bases from V and 8 bases from J, with 18 bases between. The CDR3 has 14 amino acids. The CDR3 nucleotides are TGTGCCAGCAATTTCTCCGTTCTTGGGGATGAGCAGTTCTTC. Residues: CASNFSVLGDEQFF.

This clonotype occurred a few times. This sequence joins TRBV20-1 and TRBJ2-5; 7 bases align to TRBD2. Germline V CDR1 and CDR2: DFQATT, SNEGSKA (reference sequence). The CDR3 has 13 amino acids. The V segment lost 2 bases and the J segment 2 bases; nucleotides outside the gene matches: 2. This CDR3 is CSARRDYQETQYF. Written as DNA, the CDR3 is TGCAGTGCTAGACGGGACTATCAAGAGACCCAGTACTTC.

Comment on this clonotype: The junction shows a germline mismatch at one end, possibly a read error. V is TRBV5-1 and J is TRBJ2-5; no firm D call. In germline, CDR1 is SGHRS, CDR2 YFSETQ. CDR3 size: 13 residues. The CDR3 DNA is TGTGCCAGCAGCTTCGGGCCCCAAGAGACCCAGTACTTC. Translation: CASSFGPQETQYF.

This clonotype was recorded only once. A much larger clone lies one base from this, so it may be a read error. The V gene is TRBV4-2, the J gene TRBJ2-1; 8 bases line up with TRBD1. CDR1 is LGHNA, CDR2 YNFKEQ, per germline. V was clipped by 1 base and J by 14 bases; unmatched bases: 4. This CDR3 comprises 12 residues. The CDR3 DNA reads TGTGCCAGCAGCCAAGTACAGGGGGGAAAGTTCTTC. The encoded protein is CASSQVQGGKFF.